The 32 T cell receptor beta chains below all came from one sample that was sequenced in a study of T cell repertoires and Cas9 in healthy adults. Only in-frame clones appear in the TCRdb table, and some are missing; sequencing was by immunoSEQ multiplex PCR. The table includes around 20,000 clones, about 90% detected once. The source material was CD4+ effector T cells (CD127+, CD25-, CD137-, CD154-) from PBMCs; culture status not recorded. All receptors come from a human donor in good health.

The V gene is TRBV19, the J gene TRBJ1-2, with 8 bases aligning to TRBD1. The germline V gene has CDR1 LNHDA and CDR2 SQIVND (reference sequence). V shed 4 bases and J 8 bases; nucleotides not matched to a gene: 9. CDR3 length: 14 residues. For the CDR3, the DNA is TGTGCCAGTAGTACGGGACAGGAGGCTGGGGGCTACACCTTC. Translated, it gives CASSTGQEAGGYTF.

This chain uses TRBV5-5 with TRBJ1-5; TRBD1 is a possible D gene (5 bases). This CDR3 is built from 13 residues. The germline gives CDR1 SGHKS, CDR2 YYEKEE (reference sequence). V was trimmed by 0 bases and J by 7 bases, leaving 8 bases between them. CDR3 loop: CASSLVGDQPQHF. The CDR3 DNA is TGTGCCAGCAGCTTGGTGGGGGACCAGCCCCAGCATTTT.

The genes are TRBV19 and TRBJ1-5; weak D call: TRBD1 (5 bases). Per the germline V gene, CDR1 is LNHDA and CDR2 is SQIVND (reference sequence). Trimming left V 2 bases short and J 2 bases short, with 22 bases between. CDR3 length equals 19 residues. The CDR3 spells CASSIKAGPAHEGNQPQHF. As DNA, the CDR3 is TGTGCCAGTAGTATAAAAGCGGGACCAGCTCATGAGGGCAATCAGCCCCAGCATTTT.

The chain carries TRBV7-9 and TRBJ2-5, with 11 bases that match TRBD2. The V gene's germline CDR1 is SEHNR and CDR2 FQNEAQ (reference sequence). The CDR3 extends over 15 amino acids. Unmatched junction bases numbered 5, after V lost 3 bases and J lost 5 bases. The CDR3 reads CASSLGSGGAETQYF. CDR3 sequence (DNA): TGTGCCAGCAGCTTGGGTAGCGGGGGGGCGGAGACCCAGTACTTC.

Comments on this clone: The germline gene is not matched at one end of the junction; a read error may be the cause. Other nucleotide sequences from this sample produce the same CDR3. The chain is built from TRBV10-2 and TRBJ1-4, with D possibly being TRBD1 (5 bases). The germline V gene encodes CDR1 WSHSY and CDR2 SAAADI. CDR3 length equals 13 residues. The CDR3 DNA reads TGCGCCAGCAGTGGAGGGGCGGGTGAAAAACTGTTCTTT. It specifies CASSGGAGEKLFF.

This CDR3 is CASSERSGRRPQNIQYF. The CDR3 nucleotides are TGTGCCAGCAGTGAAAGGAGCGGGAGAAGGCCACAAAACATTCAGTACTTC. J is TRBJ2-4 and V is TRBV6-1; 8 nucleotides align to TRBD2. The CDR3 sequence is 17 residues long. Germline lookup yields CDR1 MNHNS and CDR2 SASEGT. V trimming: 2 bases; J trimming: 5 bases; junction bases outside the gene matches: 11.

The V and J genes are TRBV18 and TRBJ1-6; D possibly corresponds to TRBD1 (6 bases). Per the germline V gene, CDR1 is KGHSH and CDR2 is LQKENI. Trimming removed 4 bases at V and 8 bases at J, with 9 bases between. The CDR3 runs to 13 residues. CDR3 sequence: CASSRNRDSPLHF. The CDR3 DNA reads TGTGCCAGCTCACGAAACAGGGATTCACCCCTCCACTTT.

V gene TRBV14 combines with J gene TRBJ2-7, with 7 bases fitting TRBD1. The V segment lost 4 bases and the J segment 3 bases; nucleotides outside the gene matches: 3. CDR1 and CDR2 (germline): SGHDN, FVKESK. The length of the CDR3 is 13 residues. The CDR3 region is CASSRDRHYEQYF. The CDR3 DNA reads TGTGCCAGCAGCCGGGACAGACACTACGAGCAGTACTTC.

The chain joins TRBV29-1 to TRBJ2-4; D uncertain. The CDR3 runs 15 residues. CDR1 is SQVTM and CDR2 is ANQGSEA in the germline V gene. Trimming took off 4 bases at V and 0 bases at J, with 13 bases between the two ends. The CDR3 is CSVGEVNIAKNIQYF. CDR3 bases: TGCAGCGTTGGCGAGGTGAACATAGCCAAAAACATTCAGTACTTC.

The chain combines TRBV11-2 with TRBJ2-3; 9 nucleotides agree with TRBD2. Losses at the gene ends were 5 bases for V and 3 bases for J; bases not matched to a gene: 18. The CDR3 sequence is 19 residues long. Germline values: CDR1 SGHAT, CDR2 FQNNGV. CDR3 in DNA: TGTGCCAGCAGCCCAAAACGGGCGGGGGGGCCCCTTGGGACAGATACGCAGTATTTT. Translating it yields CASSPKRAGGPLGTDTQYF. Filled out from reference TRBV11-2 and TRBJ2-3, the complete variable domain reads EAGVAQSPRYKIIEKRQSVAFWCNPISGHATLYWYQQILGQGPKLLIQFQNNGVVDDSQLPKDRFSAERLKGVDSTLKIQPAKLEDSAVYLCASSPKRAGGPLGTDTQYFGPGTRLTVL.

This CDR3 reads CASSPRDRGSYEQYF. CDR3 DNA sequence: TGTGCCAGCAGCCCCCGGGACAGGGGGTCCTACGAGCAGTACTTC. The chain carries TRBV6-1 and TRBJ2-7, with 11 bases that match TRBD1. Germline CDR1 MNHNS, CDR2 SASEGT. The CDR3 has 15 amino acids. V shed 6 bases and J 1 base; nucleotides not matched to a gene: 5.

CDR3 in amino acids: CASSDLLRVTF. The CDR3 region has the DNA TGTGCCAGCAGTGACCTTCTGAGGGTTACCTTC. The J gene is TRBJ1-2, the V gene TRBV6-4; D is undetermined. Per the germline V gene, CDR1 is MRHNA and CDR2 is SNTAGT. V lost 2 bases and J 14 bases, leaving 12 bases between the germline ends. This CDR3 has 11 amino acids.

V and J are TRBV10-1 and TRBJ1-1; D unclear. Germline V gene data show CDR1 as WNHNN and CDR2 as SYGVQD (reference sequence). V was cut by 4 bases and J by 1 base, with 10 bases left in between. The CDR3 extends over 14 amino acids. CDR3 amino acids: CASSAGSSNTEAFF. In DNA form, the CDR3 reads TGCGCCAGCAGTGCGGGCAGTTCGAACACTGAAGCTTTCTTT.

The chain has TRBV14 and TRBJ2-1; perhaps TRBD1 as D (6 bases). The germline V gene has CDR1 SGHDN and CDR2 FVKESK. Trimming left V 0 bases short and J 8 bases short, with 11 bases between. The CDR3 extends over 14 amino acids. The CDR3 nucleotides are TGTGCCAGCAGCCAAGACCTCCAGGGGCATGAGCAGTTCTTC. Its translation: CASSQDLQGHEQFF.

This chain uses TRBV7-3 with TRBJ1-6, with D unclear. V was pared by 0 bases and J by 5 bases, with 2 bases between. CDR1 SGHTA and CDR2 FQGTGA come from the germline V gene. The CDR3 runs to 13 residues. CDR3 in DNA: TGTGCCAGCAGCTTAACCAATAATTCACCCCTCCACTTT. Residues: CASSLTNNSPLHF. Full variable domain (outside the CDR3, taken from reference TRBV7-3 and TRBJ1-6): GAGVSQTPSNKVTEKGKYVELRCDPISGHTALYWYRQSLGQGPEFLIYFQGTGAADDSGLPNDRFFAVRPEGSVSTLKIQRTERGDSAVYLCASSLTNNSPLHFGNGTRLTVT.

The J gene is TRBJ2-4, the V gene TRBV15, with 8 positions matching TRBD1. The CDR3 spans 16 residues. The V gene end was trimmed by 4 bases and the J gene end by 1 base; junction bases not matched to a gene: 6. CDR1 is LNHNV, CDR2 YYDKDF, per germline (reference sequence). The DNA for the CDR3 is TGTGCCACCAGCACCGGACAGGGCTCGGCCAAAAACATTCAGTACTTC. Encoded protein: CATSTGQGSAKNIQYF.

This chain uses TRBV5-1 with TRBJ2-2, with 12 bases fitting TRBD2. The CDR3 length is 20 residues. The junction had 10 bases not matched to a gene; V was cut back by 1 base and J by 0 bases. Germline V gives CDR1 SGHRS, CDR2 YFSETQ. The CDR3 loop reads CASSLRASPSGRANTGELFF. For the CDR3, the DNA is TGCGCCAGCAGCTTGCGGGCCTCGCCTAGCGGGAGGGCGAACACCGGGGAGCTGTTTTTT.

The chain couples TRBV5-6 to TRBJ1-3, with TRBD1 identical over 8 bases. CDR3 length equals 15 residues. The germline V gene has CDR1 SGHDT and CDR2 YYEEEE. Trimming cost V 4 bases and J 2 bases; bases outside gene matches: 5. CDR3 in amino acids: CASSPPDRAGNTIYF. DNA for the CDR3: TGTGCCAGCAGCCCCCCGGACAGGGCTGGAAACACCATATATTTT.

As to this clone: The junction and the germline gene differ at one end; a read error may be behind it. V usage is TRBV25-1 and J usage is TRBJ1-4; D possibly corresponds to TRBD1 (6 bases). The CDR3 sequence is 15 residues long. Germline V lookup: CDR1 MGHDK, CDR2 SYGVNS. The CDR3 sequence is CASSADRSRSEKLVF. In DNA form, the CDR3 reads TGTGCCAGCAGTGCCGACAGGAGTAGGAGTGAAAAACTGGTTTTT. Using reference TRBV25-1 and TRBJ1-4 for the parts outside the CDR3, the full variable domain is EADIYQTPRYLVIGTGKKITLECSQTMGHDKMYWYQQDPGMELHLIHYSYGVNSTEKGDLSSESTVSRIRTEHFPLTLESARPSHTSQYLCASSADRSRSEKLVFGSGTQLSVL.

The rearrangement joins TRBV4-1 to TRBJ2-5, with TRBD2 identical over 14 bases. V shed 5 bases, J shed 5 bases, and the junction held 7 bases outside the gene matches. CDR1 is MGHRA and CDR2 is YSYEKL in the germline V gene. The CDR3 contains 16 residues. CDR3 region: CASSAWTSGRKETQYF. CDR3 nucleotide sequence: TGCGCCAGCAGCGCCTGGACTAGCGGGAGGAAGGAGACCCAGTACTTC.

This clone was seen once. CDR3 nucleotide sequence: TGTGCCAGCAGCTTACAGGGGGCTTCGGGAAACACCATATATTTT. This encodes CASSLQGASGNTIYF. This sequence joins TRBV11-2 and TRBJ1-3; 8 bases line up with TRBD1. After removal of 2 bases from V and 4 bases from J, the junction contained 4 bases not matched to a gene. CDR1 and CDR2 from the germline V gene are SGHAT and FQNNGV. The CDR3 runs 15 residues. The whole variable domain, filled in from reference TRBV11-2 and TRBJ1-3, reads EAGVAQSPRYKIIEKRQSVAFWCNPISGHATLYWYQQILGQGPKLLIQFQNNGVVDDSQLPKDRFSAERLKGVDSTLKIQPAKLEDSAVYLCASSLQGASGNTIYFGEGSWLTVV.

The chain links TRBV7-9 to TRBJ2-3, with D possibly TRBD1 on 6 matching bases. CDR1 is SEHNR and CDR2 is FQNEAQ in the germline V gene (reference sequence). The CDR3 contains 14 residues. V was pared by 3 bases and J by 1 base, with 8 bases between. CDR3 residues: CASSFGGRTDTQYF. CDR3 nucleotide sequence: TGTGCCAGCAGCTTTGGGGGCCGCACAGATACGCAGTATTTT.

This chain links TRBV7-9 with TRBJ2-1; the match to TRBD1 covers 10 bases. The CDR3 totals 15 residues. With V trimmed by 5 bases and J by 7 bases, 8 bases remained unmatched. Germline assignment: CDR1 SEHNR and CDR2 FQNEAQ (reference sequence). The CDR3 DNA is TGTGCCAGCAGCCGAGGACAGGGGGACGTGAATGAGCAGTTCTTC. It yields the protein CASSRGQGDVNEQFF.

This chain connects TRBV4-2 to TRBJ2-5; 12 bases are a match to TRBD2. CDR1 LGHNA and CDR2 YNFKEQ come from the germline V gene. J lost 4 bases, V lost 1 base, and 10 bases had no gene match. The CDR3 runs 18 residues. The CDR3 DNA is TGTGCCAGCAGCCAAGCCCATCTAGCGGGGGGGCGGGTAGAGACCCAGTACTTC. It yields the protein CASSQAHLAGGRVETQYF.

The V gene is TRBV6-6, the J gene TRBJ2-2; TRBD1 matches 9 bases. Germline CDR1 reads MNHNY; CDR2 reads SVGAGI (reference sequence). The CDR3 runs 15 residues. V lost 7 bases and J lost 2; bases outside the gene matches: 5. The CDR3 coding sequence is TGTGCCAGCAAAAAACAGGGGGCAAACACCGGGGAGCTGTTTTTT. Translating it yields CASKKQGANTGELFF.

This clone has just one count. The rearrangement uses TRBV14 and TRBJ1-1, with a tentative D call TRBD1 (5 bases). The CDR3 is made up of 14 amino acids. Germline values: CDR1 SGHDN, CDR2 FVKESK. V was clipped by 4 bases and J by 4 bases, with 13 bases between them. The CDR3 DNA sequence: TGTGCCAGCAGCCCTCACGCGGGGGGCACTGAAGCTTTCTTT. Residues: CASSPHAGGTEAFF. Filled out from reference TRBV14 and TRBJ1-1, the complete variable domain reads EAGVTQFPSHSVIEKGQTVTLRCDPISGHDNLYWYRRVMGKEIKFLLHFVKESKQDESGMPNNRFLAERTGGTYSTLKVQPAELEDSGVYFCASSPHAGGTEAFFGQGTRLTVV.

The V call is TRBV28, the J call TRBJ2-7; perhaps TRBD2 as D (6 bases). Trimming shortened V by 8 bases and J by 1 base, and 21 bases separated the two germline ends. This CDR3 is 16 amino acids long. Germline V gives CDR1 MDHEN, CDR2 SYDVKM. CDR3 sequence: CASGGAEGHTSYEQYF. For the CDR3, the DNA is TGTGCCAGCGGGGGTGCGGAGGGCCATACGTCCTACGAGCAGTACTTC.

In DNA, the CDR3 is TGTGCCAGCGGAGGATCACCTTTGAATTCACCCCTCCACTTT. Its protein product is CASGGSPLNSPLHF. The chain combines TRBV2 with TRBJ1-6; D not resolved. This CDR3 has 14 residues. Germline CDR1 SNHLY, CDR2 FYNNEI. V lost 8 bases and J 7 bases, leaving 15 bases between the germline ends.

The chain recombines TRBV9 with TRBJ2-2, with 7 bases lining up with TRBD2. CDR1 SGDLS and CDR2 YYNGEE come from the germline V gene. The CDR3 is 16 amino acids. The V gene end was trimmed by 3 bases and the J gene end by 0 bases; junction bases not matched to a gene: 5. This CDR3 reads CASSAQTSPNTGELFF. CDR3 nucleotides: TGTGCCAGCAGCGCCCAGACTAGCCCGAACACCGGGGAGCTGTTTTTT.

The chain carries TRBV28 and TRBJ1-5, with 7 bases lining up with TRBD1. CDR3 size: 14 residues. Germline V CDR1 and CDR2: MDHEN, SYDVKM. The ends lost 3 bases at V and 7 bases at J; junction bases unmatched: 6. CDR3 region: CASSLVRGGQPQHF. The CDR3, as DNA: TGTGCCAGCAGTTTGGTCAGGGGGGGGCAGCCCCAGCATTTT.

The rearrangement uses TRBV4-1 and TRBJ1-2, with D perhaps TRBD1 (5 bases). The CDR3 sequence is 15 residues long. The V and J ends lost 0 bases and 8 bases respectively, with 16 bases between them. Germline assignment: CDR1 MGHRA and CDR2 YSYEKL. The CDR3 bases are TGCGCCAGCAGCCAAGAGGGGGGGAGAAGGGGCGGCTACACCTTC. Translated: CASSQEGGRRGGYTF.

The chain uses TRBV2 and TRBJ2-1, with D perhaps TRBD2 (6 bases). The length of the CDR3 is 15 residues. V was cut by 3 bases and J by 6 bases, with 15 bases left in between. CDR1 is SNHLY, CDR2 FYNNEI, per germline. The CDR3 reads CASSEGQGGSNEQFF. DNA of the CDR3: TGTGCCAGCAGTGAGGGGCAGGGAGGTAGCAATGAGCAGTTCTTC. Looking up the rest from reference TRBV2 and TRBJ2-1 gives the full variable domain: EPEVTQTPSHQVTQMGQEVILRCVPISNHLYFYWYRQILGQKVEFLVSFYNNEISEKSEIFDDQFSVERPDGSNFTLKIRSTKLEDSAMYFCASSEGQGGSNEQFFGPGTRLTVL.